The 18 T cell receptor beta chains reported below all come from one sample, sequenced in a study of T cell clonotyping in hematopoietic cell transplantation. The protocol was immunoSEQ multiplex PCR, while the TCRdb copy is restricted to in-frame clones and leaves out a portion. Of about 9,300 clones listed, approximately 80% are singletons. Sequencing was performed on PBMCs, taken at the time of graft-versus-host disease after allogeneic stem cell transplant. The receptors here all came from a male patient between 55 and 70 years old who had an allogeneic stem cell transplant from an unrelated donor, so the T cells may come from the graft donor. Some clones in this sample may be carry-over from other donors' samples.

The chain combines TRBV7-9 with TRBJ1-4; D possibly corresponds to TRBD1 (5 bases). Germline V gene data show CDR1 as SEHNR and CDR2 as FQNEAQ (reference sequence). This CDR3 spans 16 amino acids. V was cut by 4 bases and J by 2 bases, with 14 bases left in between. The CDR3 region is CASSSAQDTTNEKLFF. Written as DNA, the CDR3 is TGTGCCAGCAGCTCCGCCCAGGACACTACTAATGAAAAACTGTTTTTT.

This chain joins TRBV19 and TRBJ2-1; 10 positions match TRBD2. V trimming: 5 bases; J trimming: 2 bases; junction bases outside the gene matches: 6. The CDR3 spans 16 residues. Germline CDR1 reads LNHDA; CDR2 reads SQIVND (reference sequence). Here the CDR3 reads CASSVALAGAYNEQFF. CDR3 coding DNA: TGTGCCAGTAGTGTCGCTCTAGCGGGGGCCTACAATGAGCAGTTCTTC.

The V call is TRBV7-9, the J call TRBJ1-2; 10 nucleotides agree with TRBD1. Germline CDR1 is SEHNR and CDR2 is FQNEAQ (reference sequence). The V segment lost 3 bases and the J segment 10 bases; nucleotides outside the gene matches: 5. The CDR3 contains 13 residues. For the CDR3, the DNA is TGTGCCAGCAGCTTGGGACAGGGGTTGGACTACACCTTC. Amino acids: CASSLGQGLDYTF.

V is TRBV14 and J is TRBJ2-5; maybe TRBD2 (6 bases). The V end was cut by 4 bases, the J end by 0 bases, with 15 bases between. Germline values: CDR1 SGHDN, CDR2 FVKESK. This CDR3 comprises 16 residues. The CDR3 loop is CASSLGGTANQETQYF. The CDR3 coding sequence is TGTGCCAGCAGCCTCGGCGGGACGGCCAACCAAGAGACCCAGTACTTC.

V gene TRBV4-3 combines with J gene TRBJ2-7, with D perhaps given as TRBD1 or TRBD2 (5 bases each). Trimming removed 1 base at V and 0 bases at J, with 10 bases between. CDR3 length equals 15 residues. CDR1 LGHNA and CDR2 YSLEER come from the germline V gene. Written as DNA, the CDR3 is TGCGCCAGCAGCCAAGGACCAGGGAGCTCCTACGAGCAGTACTTC. This gives the protein CASSQGPGSSYEQYF.

The gene calls are TRBV2 and TRBJ1-4; D uncertain. From germline, CDR1 is SNHLY and CDR2 FYNNEI. Trimming cost V 5 bases and J 7 bases, with 20 bases left between them. The CDR3 length is 16 residues. The CDR3 DNA follows: TGTGCCAGCAGTCTGACCGCAGTGAGTTTTGGTGAAAAACTGTTTTTT. It codes for CASSLTAVSFGEKLFF.

V and J are TRBV10-3 and TRBJ2-3, with 8 bases matching TRBD2. The CDR3 spans 16 residues. Trimming removed 4 bases from V and 2 bases from J; junction bases left unmatched: 8. Per germline, CDR1 ENHRY and CDR2 SYGVKD. Written as DNA, the CDR3 is TGTGCCATCAGTGTCGGGTTAGCGGGGACCACAGATACGCAGTATTTT. This codes for CAISVGLAGTTDTQYF.

The CDR3 nucleotides read TGTGCCAGCAGCTTCCAGGCCAGCGTATGGACAGATACGCAGTATTTT. This codes for CASSFQASVWTDTQYF. The chain is built from TRBV7-9 and TRBJ2-3; D unclear. Germline CDR1 reads SEHNR; CDR2 reads FQNEAQ (reference sequence). V was trimmed by 3 bases and J by 3 bases, leaving 16 bases between them. The CDR3 has 16 amino acids.

A remark on this clone: Its ends do not fully match the called genes, so a read error is possible. This CDR3 reads CASSEALGRDSDTVF. CDR3 bases: TGTGCCAGCAGTGAAGCGCTTGGGAGAGACAGTGACACGGTCTTT. The genes are TRBV2 and TRBJ1-1; the D gene is possibly TRBD1 (5 bases). Germline CDR1 SNHLY, CDR2 FYNNEI. The CDR3 runs to 15 residues. The whole variable domain, remainder taken from reference TRBV2 and TRBJ1-1, is EPEVTQTPSHQVTQMGQEVILRCVPISNHLYFYWYRQILGQKVEFLVSFYNNEISEKSEIFDDQFSVERPDGSNFTLKIRSTKLEDSAMYFCASSEALGRDSDTVFGQGTRLTVV.

This clone has only a few counts. This sequence joins TRBV19 and TRBJ2-5; TRBD1 is a possible D gene (6 bases). The CDR3 totals 13 residues. Per the germline V gene, CDR1 is LNHDA and CDR2 is SQIVND (reference sequence). V was shortened by 6 bases and J by 0 bases, with 8 bases between the two germline ends. The CDR3 DNA reads as TGTGCCAGTAGAGGACAGTACCAAGAGACCCAGTACTTC. Protein sequence: CASRGQYQETQYF.

The CDR3: CASSLRAATSTNEKLFF. CDR3 DNA sequence: TGCGCCAGCAGCCTGAGGGCCGCGACCTCTACTAATGAAAAACTGTTTTTT. The chain has TRBV4-3 and TRBJ1-4; D is unresolved. There are 17 residues in the CDR3. Germline V CDR1 and CDR2: LGHNA, YSLEER. Between the trimmed V and J ends, which lost 4 bases and 2 bases, there was a span of 17 bases.

The sample holds a few counts of this clone. J is TRBJ2-7 and V is TRBV14; D is unresolved. Germline V gene data show CDR1 as SGHDN and CDR2 as FVKESK. V dropped 4 bases and J dropped 3 bases, with 7 bases sitting between them. This CDR3 has 12 amino acids. For the CDR3, the DNA is TGTGCCAGCAGCCGCCCGAACTACGAGCAGTACTTC. Translating gives CASSRPNYEQYF.

The chain recombines TRBV5-4 with TRBJ1-2, with 7 bases lining up with TRBD1. Germline V lookup: CDR1 SGHNT, CDR2 YYREEE (reference sequence). Germline trimming cut 4 bases from V and 3 bases from J; bases unmatched to any gene: 9. The CDR3 is 15 amino acids. In DNA, the CDR3 is TGTGCCAGCAGCCACCTACAGGGGATGGACTATGGCTACACCTTC. Protein sequence: CASSHLQGMDYGYTF.

The V gene is TRBV11-1, the J gene TRBJ1-1; D gene unclear. The CDR3 consists of 11 residues. CDR1 and CDR2 (germline): SGHAT, FQDESV (reference sequence). V lost 2 bases, J lost 11 bases, and 9 bases lay in between. CDR3 in DNA: TGTGCCAGCAGCTTAAATGGTCCGGCTTTCTTT. This sequence encodes CASSLNGPAFF.

The chain recombines TRBV7-9 with TRBJ2-7, with D possibly called TRBD1 or TRBD2 (5 bases each). Deletions cut 1 base from V and 6 bases from J, with 7 bases between. This CDR3 has 12 amino acids. Germline V lookup: CDR1 SEHNR, CDR2 FQNEAQ (reference sequence). The CDR3, as DNA: TGTGCCAGCAGCTTAGTGGGGGTCGAGCAGTACTTC. This translates into CASSLVGVEQYF. The whole variable domain, filled in from reference TRBV7-9 and TRBJ2-7, reads DTGVSQNPRHKITKRGQNVTFRCDPISEHNRLYWYRQTLGQGPEFLTYFQNEAQLEKSRLLSDRFSAERPKGSFSTLEIQRTEQGDSAMYLCASSLVGVEQYFGPGTRLTVT.

Remarks on this clone: Sequence at one end of the junction differs from germline and may be a read error. The chain carries TRBV6-5 and TRBJ2-7, with 9 nucleotides matching TRBD1. The CDR3 is 12 residues long. In germline, CDR1 is MNHEY, CDR2 SVGAGI. The CDR3 reads CSTGTGLREQYF. The CDR3 bases are TGCTCAACCGGGACAGGGCTTCGCGAGCAGTACTTC.

The chain combines TRBV5-1 with TRBJ2-3, with 9 bases that match TRBD2. Germline values: CDR1 SGHRS, CDR2 YFSETQ. V shed 5 bases and J 1 base; nucleotides not matched to a gene: 5. This CDR3 is built from 15 residues. CDR3 coding DNA: TGCGCCAGCAGGGGGTCTAGCGGGGGCACAGATACGCAGTATTTT. This gives the protein CASRGSSGGTDTQYF.

V usage is TRBV6-5 and J usage is TRBJ2-1; 9 positions match TRBD1. This CDR3 region has 14 residues. Per the germline V gene, CDR1 is MNHEY and CDR2 is SVGAGI. V trimming: 7 bases; J trimming: 9 bases; junction bases outside the gene matches: 10. CDR3: CASMGDRVVGEQFF. DNA for the CDR3: TGTGCCAGCATGGGGGACAGGGTGGTGGGTGAGCAGTTCTTC.